The clone carrying this T cell receptor beta chain was observed a single time. The data were taken from a study of blood T cell repertoires in COVID-19. Study information: The United States, Italy and Spain were the sources of the acute and convalescent COVID-19 samples. PBMCs, B-cell-depleted T cells, or T cells were the source of the cDNA or gDNA that made up the material.

Assay: immunoSEQ multiplex PCR; the TCRdb copy retains only in-frame clones and omits some. The sample contains 90,000 to 100,000 clones, less than 85% of which appear only once. The sample consisted of peripheral blood. The TCR sequence derives from a woman aged 55-70 years with acute or convalescent COVID-19.

This chain's CDR3 is CASSLSDTANYGYTF. The DNA of the CDR3 is TGTGCCAGCAGCCTATCGGACACCGCTAACTATGGCTACACCTTC. V is TRBV4-2 and J is TRBJ1-2, with D maybe TRBD1 (5 bases). Germline CDR1 and CDR2: LGHNA and YNFKEQ. The CDR3 loop spans 15 amino acids. V was cut by 4 bases and J by 0 bases, with 12 bases left in between.